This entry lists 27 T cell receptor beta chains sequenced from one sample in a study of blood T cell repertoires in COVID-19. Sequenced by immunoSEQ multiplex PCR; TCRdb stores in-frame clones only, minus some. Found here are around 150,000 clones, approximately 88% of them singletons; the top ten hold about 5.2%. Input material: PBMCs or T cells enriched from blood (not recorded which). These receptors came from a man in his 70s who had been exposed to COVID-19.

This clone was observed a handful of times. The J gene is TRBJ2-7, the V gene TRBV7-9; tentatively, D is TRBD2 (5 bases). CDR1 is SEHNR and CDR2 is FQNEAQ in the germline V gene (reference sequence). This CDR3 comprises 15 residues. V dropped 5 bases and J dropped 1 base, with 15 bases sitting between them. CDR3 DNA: TGTGCCAGCAGCCCGGGCGGGTCCTTATCCTACGAGCAGTACTTC. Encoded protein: CASSPGGSLSYEQYF.

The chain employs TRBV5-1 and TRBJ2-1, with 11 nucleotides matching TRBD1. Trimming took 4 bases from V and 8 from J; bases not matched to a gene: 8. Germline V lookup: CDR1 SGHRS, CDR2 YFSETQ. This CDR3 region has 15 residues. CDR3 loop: CASSPGQGASDEQFF. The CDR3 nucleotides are TGCGCCAGCAGCCCTGGACAGGGGGCTAGCGATGAGCAGTTCTTC. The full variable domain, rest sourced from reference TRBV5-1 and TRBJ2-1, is KAGVTQTPRYLIKTRGQQVTLSCSPISGHRSVSWYQQTPGQGLQFLFEYFSETQRNKGNFPGRFSGRQFSNSRSEMNVSTLELGDSALYLCASSPGQGASDEQFFGPGTRLTVL.

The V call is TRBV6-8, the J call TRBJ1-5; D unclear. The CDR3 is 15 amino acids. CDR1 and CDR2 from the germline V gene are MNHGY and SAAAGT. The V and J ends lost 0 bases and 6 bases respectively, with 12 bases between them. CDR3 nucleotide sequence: TGTGCCAGCAGTTACTCGAAGTCTAGGCGTCAGCCCCAGCATTTT. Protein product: CASSYSKSRRQPQHF.

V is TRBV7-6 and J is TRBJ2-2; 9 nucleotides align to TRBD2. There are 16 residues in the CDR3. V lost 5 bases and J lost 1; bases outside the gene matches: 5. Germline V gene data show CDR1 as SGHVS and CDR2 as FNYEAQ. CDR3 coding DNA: TGTGCCAGCAGCCTAGGGACTAGCTTGAACACCGGGGAGCTGTTTTTT. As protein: CASSLGTSLNTGELFF.

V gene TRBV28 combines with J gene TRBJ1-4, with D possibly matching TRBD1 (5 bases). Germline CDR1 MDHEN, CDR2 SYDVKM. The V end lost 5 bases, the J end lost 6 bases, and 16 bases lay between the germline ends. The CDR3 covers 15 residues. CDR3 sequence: CASSTEAGRYEKLFF. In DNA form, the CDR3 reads TGTGCCAGCAGTACGGAAGCAGGGAGGTATGAAAAACTGTTTTTT. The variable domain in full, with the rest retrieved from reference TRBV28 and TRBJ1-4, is DVKVTQSSRYLVKRTGEKVFLECVQDMDHENMFWYRQDPGLGLRLIYFSYDVKMKEKGDIPEGYSVSREKKERFSLILESASTNQTSMYLCASSTEAGRYEKLFFGSGTQLSVL.

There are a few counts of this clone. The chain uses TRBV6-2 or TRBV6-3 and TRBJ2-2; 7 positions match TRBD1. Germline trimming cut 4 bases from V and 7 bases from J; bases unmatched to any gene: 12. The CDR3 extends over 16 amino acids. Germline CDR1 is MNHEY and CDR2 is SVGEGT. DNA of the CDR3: TGTGCCAGCAGTTCCGGACTCGTAGGGGGCGGCGGGGAGCTGTTTTTT. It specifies CASSSGLVGGGGELFF.

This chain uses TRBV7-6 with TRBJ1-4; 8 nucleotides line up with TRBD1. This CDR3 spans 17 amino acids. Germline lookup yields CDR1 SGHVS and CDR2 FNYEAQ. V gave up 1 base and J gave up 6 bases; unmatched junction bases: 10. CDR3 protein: CASSLESRQGAHEKLFF. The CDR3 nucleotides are TGTGCCAGCAGCTTAGAGAGTCGGCAGGGGGCGCATGAAAAACTGTTTTTT. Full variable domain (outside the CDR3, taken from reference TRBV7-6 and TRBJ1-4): GAGVSQSPRYKVTKRGQDVALRCDPISGHVSLYWYRQALGQGPEFLTYFNYEAQQDKSGLPNDRFSAERPEGSISTLTIQRTEQRDSAMYRCASSLESRQGAHEKLFFGSGTQLSVL.

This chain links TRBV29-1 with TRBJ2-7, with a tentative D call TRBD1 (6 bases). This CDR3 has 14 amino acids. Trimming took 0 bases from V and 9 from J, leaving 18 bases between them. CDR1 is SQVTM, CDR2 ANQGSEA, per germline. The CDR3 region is CSVEEILQGGGQYF. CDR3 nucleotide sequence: TGCAGCGTTGAAGAAATATTACAGGGTGGGGGGCAGTACTTC.

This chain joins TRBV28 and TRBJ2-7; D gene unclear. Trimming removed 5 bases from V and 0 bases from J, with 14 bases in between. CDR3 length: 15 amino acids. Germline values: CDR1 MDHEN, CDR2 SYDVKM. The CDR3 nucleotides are TGTGCCAGCAGTCCGCGGAGACCGAGCTCCTACGAGCAGTACTTC. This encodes CASSPRRPSSYEQYF.

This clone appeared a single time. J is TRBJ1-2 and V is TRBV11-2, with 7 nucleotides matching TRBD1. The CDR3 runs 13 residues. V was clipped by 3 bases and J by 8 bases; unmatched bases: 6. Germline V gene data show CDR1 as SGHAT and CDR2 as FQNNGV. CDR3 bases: TGTGCCAGCAGCTTTCATGGAGGGGGCGGCTACACCTTC. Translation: CASSFHGGGGYTF.

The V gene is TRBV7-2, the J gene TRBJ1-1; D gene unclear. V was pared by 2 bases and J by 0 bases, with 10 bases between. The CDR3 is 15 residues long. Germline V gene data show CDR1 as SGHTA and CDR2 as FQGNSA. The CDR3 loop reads CASSLKQPMNTEAFF. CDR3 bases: TGTGCCAGCAGCTTAAAACAGCCTATGAACACTGAAGCTTTCTTT.

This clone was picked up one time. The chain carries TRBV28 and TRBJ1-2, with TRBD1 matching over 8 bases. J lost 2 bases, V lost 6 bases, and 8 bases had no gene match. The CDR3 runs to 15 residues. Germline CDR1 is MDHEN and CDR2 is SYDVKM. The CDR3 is CASSAGGQGNYGYTF. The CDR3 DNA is TGTGCCAGCAGCGCAGGGGGCCAGGGGAACTATGGCTACACCTTC.

The CDR3 loop is CASSSHGAGYEQYF. The CDR3 coding sequence is TGTGCCAGCAGCTCCCACGGGGCGGGGTACGAGCAGTACTTC. This rearrangement joins TRBV7-8 to TRBJ2-7; tentatively, D is TRBD2 (6 bases). Looked up from germline, CDR1 is SGHVS and CDR2 is FQNEAQ. V lost 4 bases and J lost 4, with 14 bases in between. The CDR3 extends over 14 amino acids.

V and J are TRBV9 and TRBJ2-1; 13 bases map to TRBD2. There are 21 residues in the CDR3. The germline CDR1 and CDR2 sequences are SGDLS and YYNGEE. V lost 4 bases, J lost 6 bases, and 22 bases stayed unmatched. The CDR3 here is CASSPRGDRVTSGRKGNEQFF. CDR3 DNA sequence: TGTGCCAGCAGCCCGCGAGGGGATAGGGTGACTAGCGGGAGGAAGGGCAATGAGCAGTTCTTC. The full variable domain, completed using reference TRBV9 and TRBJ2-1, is DSGVTQTPKHLITATGQRVTLRCSPRSGDLSVYWYQQSLDQGLQFLIQYYNGEERAKGNILERFSAQQFPDLHSELNLSSLELGDSALYFCASSPRGDRVTSGRKGNEQFFGPGTRLTVL.

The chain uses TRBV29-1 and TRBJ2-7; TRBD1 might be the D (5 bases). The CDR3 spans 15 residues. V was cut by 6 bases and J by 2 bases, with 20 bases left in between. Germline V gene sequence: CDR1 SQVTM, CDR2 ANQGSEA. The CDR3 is CSVKGQTNLPYEQYF. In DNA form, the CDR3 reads TGCAGCGTGAAGGGGCAGACCAACCTTCCCTACGAGCAGTACTTC.

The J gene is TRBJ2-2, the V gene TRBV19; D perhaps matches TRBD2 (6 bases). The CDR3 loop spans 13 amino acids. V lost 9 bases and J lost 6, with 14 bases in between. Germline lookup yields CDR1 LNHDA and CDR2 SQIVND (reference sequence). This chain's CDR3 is CASSSGVPGELFF. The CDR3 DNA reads TGTGCCAGCTCTTCGGGGGTCCCCGGGGAGCTGTTTTTT.

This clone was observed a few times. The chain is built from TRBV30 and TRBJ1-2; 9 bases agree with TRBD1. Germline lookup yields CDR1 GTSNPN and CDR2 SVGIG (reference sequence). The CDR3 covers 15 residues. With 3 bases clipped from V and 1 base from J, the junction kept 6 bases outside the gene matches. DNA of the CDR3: TGTGCCTGGAGACCTACAGGGGGCAATAACTATGGCTACACCTTC. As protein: CAWRPTGGNNYGYTF. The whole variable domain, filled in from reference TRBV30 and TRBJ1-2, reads SQTIHQWPATLVQPVGSPLSLECTVEGTSNPNLYWYRQAAGRGLQLLFYSVGIGQISSEVPQNLSASRPQDRQFILSSKKLLLSDSGFYLCAWRPTGGNNYGYTFGSGTRLTVV.

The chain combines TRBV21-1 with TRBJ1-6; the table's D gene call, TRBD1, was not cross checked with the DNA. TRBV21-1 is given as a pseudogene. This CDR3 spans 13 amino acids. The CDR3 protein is CASSKGLNSPLHF. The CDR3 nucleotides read TGTGCCAGCAGCAAAGGGCTCAATTCACCCCTCCACTTT.

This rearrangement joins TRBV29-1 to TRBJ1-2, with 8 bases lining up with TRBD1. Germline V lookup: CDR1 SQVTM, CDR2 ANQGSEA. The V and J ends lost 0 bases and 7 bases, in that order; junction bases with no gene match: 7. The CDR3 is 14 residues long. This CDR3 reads CSVEDPGQGGGYTF. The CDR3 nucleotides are TGCAGCGTTGAAGATCCCGGACAGGGAGGTGGCTACACCTTC.

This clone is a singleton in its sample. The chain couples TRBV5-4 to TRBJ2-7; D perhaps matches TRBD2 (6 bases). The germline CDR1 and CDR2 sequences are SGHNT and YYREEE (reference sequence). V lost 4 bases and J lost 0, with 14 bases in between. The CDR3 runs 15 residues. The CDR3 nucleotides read TGTGCCAGCAGCGTGGGGTTGGGGGGCTCCTACGAGCAGTACTTC. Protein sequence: CASSVGLGGSYEQYF.

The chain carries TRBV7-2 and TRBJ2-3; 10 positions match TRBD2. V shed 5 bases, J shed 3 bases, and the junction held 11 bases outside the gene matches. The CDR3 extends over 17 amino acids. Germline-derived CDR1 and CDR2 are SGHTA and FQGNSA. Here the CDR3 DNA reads TGTGCCAGCAGCCCATTTATAGCGGGAGGTCGGACAGATACGCAGTATTTT. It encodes CASSPFIAGGRTDTQYF.

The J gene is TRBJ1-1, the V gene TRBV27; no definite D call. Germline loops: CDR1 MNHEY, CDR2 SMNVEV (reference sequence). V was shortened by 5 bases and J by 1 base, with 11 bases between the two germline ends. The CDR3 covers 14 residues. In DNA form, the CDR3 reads TGTGCCAGCAGTAAATCACACACGAACACTGAAGCTTTCTTT. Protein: CASSKSHTNTEAFF.

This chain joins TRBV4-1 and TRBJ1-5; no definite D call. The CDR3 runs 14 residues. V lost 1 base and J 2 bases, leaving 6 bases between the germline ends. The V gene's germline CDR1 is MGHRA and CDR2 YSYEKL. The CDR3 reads CASSQVLGNQPQHF. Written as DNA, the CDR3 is TGCGCCAGCAGCCAAGTCTTAGGCAATCAGCCCCAGCATTTT.

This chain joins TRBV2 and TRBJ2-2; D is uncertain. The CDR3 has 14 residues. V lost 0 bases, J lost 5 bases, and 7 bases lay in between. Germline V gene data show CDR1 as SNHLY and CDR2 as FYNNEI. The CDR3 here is CASSEAPGTGELFF. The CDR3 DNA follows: TGTGCCAGCAGTGAAGCGCCAGGTACCGGGGAGCTGTTTTTT.

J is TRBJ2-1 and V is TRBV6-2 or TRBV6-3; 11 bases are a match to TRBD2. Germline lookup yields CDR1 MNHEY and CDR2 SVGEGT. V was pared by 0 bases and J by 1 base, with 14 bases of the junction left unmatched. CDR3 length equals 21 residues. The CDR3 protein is CASSYSNPGLAVRRSYNEQFF. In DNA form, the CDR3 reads TGTGCCAGCAGTTACTCGAACCCGGGACTAGCGGTTCGGCGTTCCTACAATGAGCAGTTCTTC.

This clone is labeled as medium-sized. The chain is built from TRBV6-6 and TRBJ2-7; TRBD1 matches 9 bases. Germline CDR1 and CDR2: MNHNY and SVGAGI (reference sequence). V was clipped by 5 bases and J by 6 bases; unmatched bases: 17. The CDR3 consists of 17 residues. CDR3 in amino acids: CASSLRETGTGFGEQYF. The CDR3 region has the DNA TGTGCCAGCAGTCTTAGAGAGACCGGGACAGGGTTCGGCGAGCAGTACTTC.

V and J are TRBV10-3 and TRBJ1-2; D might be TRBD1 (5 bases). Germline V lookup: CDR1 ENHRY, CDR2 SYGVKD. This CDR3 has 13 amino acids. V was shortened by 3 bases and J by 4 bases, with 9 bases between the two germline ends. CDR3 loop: CAISEGVGYGYTF. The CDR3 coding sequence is TGTGCCATCAGTGAAGGGGTCGGCTATGGCTACACCTTC.